A single sample gave rise to the 32 T cell receptor beta chains below, sequenced in a study of patients and donors after allogeneic stem cell transplantation. TCRdb reprocessed the RT-PCR reads with MiXCR, giving one entry per CDR3 protein. The sample shows about 960,000 distinct CDR3 sequences, roughly 17% of them seen only once. The sequenced sample consisted of blood, either unsorted or a sorted T cell fraction (not recorded which). The receptors come from a human donor who was either an allogeneic HSCT recipient or a stem cell or donor lymphocyte infusion donor (not recorded which). It is not recorded whose cells these are; they may come from a transplant donor.

This clonotype was recorded a few times. V is TRBV2 and J is TRBJ1-5, with 8 bases lining up with TRBD1. Germline-derived CDR1 and CDR2 are SNHLY and FYNNEI. The CDR3 consists of 14 residues. With V trimmed by 6 bases and J by 5 bases, 6 bases remained unmatched. CDR3: CASRNGQGDQPQHF. The CDR3, as DNA: TGTGCCAGCAGAAATGGACAGGGCGATCAGCCCCAGCATTTT.

This clonotype was detected only a few times. CDR3 sequence: CASGSGRGTSPLHF. The CDR3 nucleotides read TGTGCCAGCGGATCCGGACGGGGGACTTCACCCCTCCACTTT. The rearrangement links TRBV7-2 to TRBJ1-6; D perhaps matches TRBD1 (5 bases). From germline, CDR1 is SGHTA and CDR2 FQGNSA. This CDR3 has 14 residues. V was cut by 8 bases and J by 9 bases, with 17 bases left in between.

This clonotype was seen a single time. The J gene is TRBJ2-1, the V gene TRBV27; 11 bases line up with TRBD2. There are 16 residues in the CDR3. Germline V gene sequence: CDR1 MNHEY, CDR2 SMNVEV (reference sequence). With 6 bases clipped from V and 5 bases from J, the junction kept 9 bases outside the gene matches. The CDR3 DNA is TGTGCCAGCAGCCGTACTGGACTAGCGGGTAACAATGAGCAGTTCTTC. Its protein product is CASSRTGLAGNNEQFF.

This clonotype has a handful of counts. The rearrangement links TRBV7-9 to TRBJ1-6; perhaps TRBD1 as D (5 bases). Trimming cost V 5 bases and J 3 bases, with 14 bases left between them. Germline CDR1 reads SEHNR; CDR2 reads FQNEAQ (reference sequence). CDR3 size: 16 residues. The CDR3 loop reads CASSTRGDYYNSPLHF. CDR3 bases: TGTGCCAGCAGCACGAGAGGGGATTACTATAATTCACCCCTCCACTTT.

This rearrangement joins TRBV7-9 to TRBJ2-7, with TRBD1 matching over 7 bases. Trimming cost V 6 bases and J 2 bases; bases outside gene matches: 10. The CDR3 extends over 15 amino acids. Germline CDR1 SEHNR, CDR2 FQNEAQ (reference sequence). In DNA, the CDR3 is TGTGCCAGCAGGTATTTCGGGGACAGCACCTACGAGCAGTACTTC. Its translation: CASRYFGDSTYEQYF.

Only a few counts were recorded for this clonotype. This chain uses TRBV7-9 with TRBJ1-1; TRBD1 agrees at 8 bases. This CDR3 is built from 15 residues. Unmatched junction bases numbered 9, after V lost 4 bases and J lost 5 bases. Germline assignment: CDR1 SEHNR and CDR2 FQNEAQ (reference sequence). Written as DNA, the CDR3 is TGTGCCAGCAGCTCCCCCCAGGGGGCGAGTACTGAAGCTTTCTTT. Translated, it gives CASSSPQGASTEAFF.

V and J are TRBV15 and TRBJ2-4; weak D call: TRBD1 (6 bases). V was clipped by 0 bases and J by 6 bases, with 6 bases between them. The CDR3 covers 13 residues. Per the germline V gene, CDR1 is LNHNV and CDR2 is YYDKDF (reference sequence). The CDR3 loop is CATSREQGNIQYF. CDR3 in DNA: TGTGCCACCAGCAGAGAACAGGGAAACATTCAGTACTTC.

This chain links TRBV7-9 with TRBJ1-5, with D maybe TRBD1 (5 bases). V lost 6 bases, J lost 7 bases, and 16 bases lay in between. Germline CDR1 is SEHNR and CDR2 is FQNEAQ (reference sequence). The CDR3 covers 14 residues. CDR3 bases: TGTGCCAGCAGACGCCGCCAGGGAGACCAGCCCCAGCATTTT. Amino acid sequence: CASRRRQGDQPQHF. The entire variable domain, with the rest obtained from reference TRBV7-9 and TRBJ1-5, is as follows: DTGVSQNPRHKITKRGQNVTFRCDPISEHNRLYWYRQTLGQGPEFLTYFQNEAQLEKSRLLSDRFSAERPKGSFSTLEIQRTEQGDSAMYLCASRRRQGDQPQHFGDGTRLSIL.

This clonotype was recorded a few times. V usage is TRBV9 and J usage is TRBJ2-7, with 7 bases fitting TRBD1. The CDR3 sequence is 15 residues long. Germline V gene sequence: CDR1 SGDLS, CDR2 YYNGEE. V gave up 1 base and J gave up 0 bases; unmatched junction bases: 4. The CDR3 DNA is TGTGCCAGCAGCGTATTATGGGACAGCTCCTACGAGCAGTACTTC. It codes for CASSVLWDSSYEQYF.

This clonotype showed up just a few times. This chain links TRBV7-2 with TRBJ1-1; D might be TRBD1 (5 bases). The V gene lost 0 bases and the J gene lost 3 bases, with 11 bases spanning the gap. Germline lookup yields CDR1 SGHTA and CDR2 FQGNSA. The length of the CDR3 is 15 residues. CDR3 residues: CASSLAQGTDTEAFF. CDR3 DNA sequence: TGTGCCAGCAGCTTAGCTCAGGGTACGGACACTGAAGCTTTCTTT.

This clonotype was found a few times. This rearrangement joins TRBV20-1 to TRBJ2-3; 11 bases align to TRBD2. The CDR3 has 16 residues. The junction had 8 bases not matched to a gene; V was cut back by 3 bases and J by 3 bases. Germline V lookup: CDR1 DFQATT, CDR2 SNEGSKA (reference sequence). The CDR3 nucleotides are TGCAGTGCTAGCGTACTAGCGGGAGAGAGTACAGATACGCAGTATTTT. This translates into CSASVLAGESTDTQYF.

This clonotype was observed a handful of times. This chain links TRBV19 with TRBJ1-5; D is perhaps TRBD1 (5 bases). The CDR3 loop spans 17 amino acids. The V and J ends lost 5 bases and 0 bases respectively, with 17 bases between them. The V gene's germline CDR1 is LNHDA and CDR2 SQIVND (reference sequence). The CDR3 loop reads CASSALTPGHSNQPQHF. For the CDR3, the DNA is TGTGCCAGTAGTGCTTTGACCCCAGGACATAGCAATCAGCCCCAGCATTTT.

The chain uses TRBV7-3 and TRBJ1-1; D may be TRBD1 (5 bases). The CDR3 runs to 15 residues. Germline V CDR1 and CDR2: SGHTA, FQGTGA. V lost 2 bases and J 1 base, leaving 11 bases between the germline ends. DNA for the CDR3: TGTGCCAGCAGCTTAGGGGGGAAGGCGAACACTGAAGCTTTCTTT. Amino acids: CASSLGGKANTEAFF.

This clonotype was picked up a small number of times. V usage is TRBV12-3 or TRBV12-4 and J usage is TRBJ1-2, with a weak D call TRBD1 (5 bases). The CDR3 covers 15 residues. V was clipped by 7 bases and J by 0 bases, with 15 bases between them. The CDR3 DNA follows: TGTGCCAGCATGGACACACAAGTCCCTAACTATGGCTACACCTTC. Translated: CASMDTQVPNYGYTF.

This clonotype was seen only a few times. The chain recombines TRBV29-1 with TRBJ1-5; no clear D gene. The CDR3 consists of 12 residues. Germline CDR1 reads SQVTM; CDR2 reads ANQGSEA. Trimming pared 4 bases from V and 4 bases from J, leaving 8 bases between. The CDR3 sequence is CSVVVGNQPQHF. The CDR3 DNA reads as TGCAGCGTTGTTGTGGGGAATCAGCCCCAGCATTTT.

This clonotype was seen only a few times. The rearrangement links TRBV5-1 to TRBJ1-1; D might be TRBD1 (5 bases). Per germline, CDR1 SGHRS and CDR2 YFSETQ. The CDR3 is 16 amino acids. V lost 0 bases to trimming and J lost 6 bases, with 18 bases between them. The CDR3 loop reads CASSLDGAATAAEAFF. The CDR3 bases are TGCGCCAGCAGCTTGGACGGGGCCGCCACAGCGGCTGAAGCTTTCTTT. The full variable domain, completed using reference TRBV5-1 and TRBJ1-1, is KAGVTQTPRYLIKTRGQQVTLSCSPISGHRSVSWYQQTPGQGLQFLFEYFSETQRNKGNFPGRFSGRQFSNSRSEMNVSTLELGDSALYLCASSLDGAATAAEAFFGQGTRLTVV.

The chain uses TRBV6-2 or TRBV6-3 and TRBJ2-1, with D perhaps given as TRBD1 or TRBD2 (6 bases each). Per germline, CDR1 MNHEY and CDR2 SVGEGT. V was shortened by 7 bases and J by 4 bases, with 14 bases between the two germline ends. The CDR3 is made up of 14 amino acids. The CDR3 DNA sequence: TGTGCCAGCACGGGGGCGGGTGCATACAATGAGCAGTTCTTC. Translation gives CASTGAGAYNEQFF.

This clonotype came up a few times. The chain recombines TRBV6-1 with TRBJ2-7; possibly TRBD2 for D (5 bases). The CDR3 loop spans 14 amino acids. The germline CDR1 and CDR2 sequences are MNHNS and SASEGT. V dropped 7 bases and J dropped 3 bases, with 16 bases sitting between them. As DNA, the CDR3 is TGTGCCAGCAATCGGGGTGGAACAGACTACGAGCAGTACTTC. Translation: CASNRGGTDYEQYF.

V gene TRBV9 combines with J gene TRBJ1-5, with TRBD1 matching 7 bases. This CDR3 is built from 15 residues. CDR1 and CDR2 from the germline V gene are SGDLS and YYNGEE. V lost 3 bases, J lost 2 bases, and 5 bases stayed unmatched. This chain's CDR3 is CASSEGAEGNQPQHF. The DNA for the CDR3 is TGTGCCAGCAGCGAGGGGGCTGAGGGCAATCAGCCCCAGCATTTT.

This clonotype came up many times. The V and J genes are TRBV5-1 and TRBJ1-1; D remains ambiguous. Germline V gene lookup returns CDR1 SGHRS and CDR2 YFSETQ. Trimming removed 0 bases from V and 0 bases from J, with 6 bases in between. The CDR3 has 14 residues. CDR3 DNA: TGCGCCAGCAGCTTGGGGGATTTGAACACTGAAGCTTTCTTT. It yields the protein CASSLGDLNTEAFF.

This clonotype appeared many times. The chain has TRBV4-1 and TRBJ1-2, with a weak D call TRBD1 (5 bases). The germline V gene encodes CDR1 MGHRA and CDR2 YSYEKL. With 9 bases removed from V and 8 bases from J, the gap between germline ends came to 13 bases. This CDR3 contains 11 residues. This CDR3 is CASSEGPGYTF. CDR3 nucleotide sequence: TGCGCCAGTTCGGAGGGACCCGGCTACACCTTC.

V is TRBV2 and J is TRBJ1-1, with 8 bases lining up with TRBD1. Germline loops: CDR1 SNHLY, CDR2 FYNNEI. This CDR3 is built from 11 residues. V shed 9 bases and J 6 bases; nucleotides not matched to a gene: 3. Here the CDR3 reads CARTGVAEAFF. CDR3 sequence (DNA): TGTGCCAGGACAGGGGTGGCTGAAGCTTTCTTT.

This clonotype occurred a few times. V is TRBV20-1 and J is TRBJ1-1; 9 nucleotides match TRBD1. V was clipped by 0 bases and J by 4 bases; unmatched bases: 12. The CDR3 runs to 17 residues. The germline V gene encodes CDR1 DFQATT and CDR2 SNEGSKA (reference sequence). CDR3 bases: TGCAGTGCTAGAGATTTCGGGACAGGGACATTGGGCACTGAAGCTTTCTTT. Translating gives CSARDFGTGTLGTEAFF.

This clonotype showed up just a few times. The rearrangement links TRBV4-1 to TRBJ1-2; TRBD1 aligns across 8 bases. In germline, CDR1 is MGHRA, CDR2 YSYEKL. The J segment lost 4 bases and the V segment lost 3 bases, leaving 10 bases of the junction unmatched. The CDR3 has 16 residues. The DNA for the CDR3 is TGCGCCAGCAGCCAGGATAGCCAGGGGGCTGGCTATGGCTACACCTTC. Encoded protein: CASSQDSQGAGYGYTF.

In its sample, this clonotype was seen a few times. The chain has TRBV24-1 and TRBJ2-3; D gene ambiguous. Germline CDR1 KGHDR, CDR2 SFDVKD. This CDR3 has 17 amino acids. V dropped 3 bases and J dropped 6 bases, with 21 bases sitting between them. The CDR3 DNA is TGTGCCACCAGTGATAATTCGGTTACAGTTCCCCCGGATACGCAGTATTTT. It specifies CATSDNSVTVPPDTQYF.

This clonotype has a handful of counts. The chain joins TRBV6-6 to TRBJ1-5, with TRBD1 identical over 7 bases. CDR1 and CDR2 from the germline V gene are MNHNY and SVGAGI (reference sequence). The V segment lost 6 bases and the J segment 10 bases; nucleotides outside the gene matches: 6. The CDR3 runs to 12 residues. CDR3 loop: CASRVTGDPQHF. The DNA of the CDR3 is TGTGCCAGCAGGGTCACAGGGGACCCCCAGCATTTT.

The chain recombines TRBV5-1 with TRBJ1-1; D is ambiguous. The V gene lost 0 bases and the J gene lost 1 base, with 7 bases spanning the gap. The CDR3 consists of 14 residues. CDR1 and CDR2 from the germline V gene are SGHRS and YFSETQ. CDR3 bases: TGCGCCAGCAGCTTGGATATAGGGAACACTGAAGCTTTCTTT. Translated: CASSLDIGNTEAFF. The whole variable domain, filled in from reference TRBV5-1 and TRBJ1-1, reads KAGVTQTPRYLIKTRGQQVTLSCSPISGHRSVSWYQQTPGQGLQFLFEYFSETQRNKGNFPGRFSGRQFSNSRSEMNVSTLELGDSALYLCASSLDIGNTEAFFGQGTRLTVV.

The genes are TRBV10-3 and TRBJ1-5; 7 positions match TRBD1. The CDR3 totals 14 residues. The germline V gene has CDR1 ENHRY and CDR2 SYGVKD. Trimming took 6 bases from V and 4 from J; bases not matched to a gene: 6. CDR3 DNA sequence: TGTGCCATCAGGGGGACAGCGGGGAATCAGCCCCAGCATTTT. This codes for CAIRGTAGNQPQHF.

The J gene is TRBJ2-3, the V gene TRBV9, with TRBD1 identical over 11 bases. This CDR3 contains 15 residues. The junction had 5 bases not matched to a gene; V was cut back by 4 bases and J by 4 bases. The germline gives CDR1 SGDLS, CDR2 YYNGEE. In DNA form, the CDR3 reads TGTGCCAGCAGCCTGGACAGGGGGCGGCCAGATACGCAGTATTTT. Protein product: CASSLDRGRPDTQYF.

V and J are TRBV6-1 and TRBJ1-1; no reliable D call. Germline V lookup: CDR1 MNHNS, CDR2 SASEGT. V was clipped by 2 bases and J by 2 bases, with 18 bases between them. The CDR3 totals 17 residues. The CDR3 loop is CASSEQVSTSYNTEAFF. The CDR3 bases are TGTGCCAGCAGTGAACAGGTATCCACCTCTTACAACACTGAAGCTTTCTTT.

This clonotype was counted once. At one end the junction does not follow the germline gene, possibly because of a read error. The chain joins TRBV6-1 to TRBJ2-7; 7 nucleotides agree with TRBD1. This CDR3 comprises 14 residues. Germline CDR1 is MNHNS and CDR2 is SASEGT. The CDR3 DNA reads TGTGCCAGCCTGAGAGACAGGGCGGGCTACGAGCAGCACTTC. Its translation is CASLRDRAGYEQHF.

This rearrangement joins TRBV4-3 to TRBJ2-7; D is perhaps TRBD1 (5 bases). The V and J ends lost 0 bases and 2 bases respectively, with 20 bases between them. Germline lookup yields CDR1 LGHNA and CDR2 YSLEER. CDR3 length: 18 amino acids. The CDR3, as DNA: TGCGCCAGCAGCCAAGATTCATGGGTTGGGGCCCTCCCCTACGAGCAGTACTTC. Encoded protein: CASSQDSWVGALPYEQYF.